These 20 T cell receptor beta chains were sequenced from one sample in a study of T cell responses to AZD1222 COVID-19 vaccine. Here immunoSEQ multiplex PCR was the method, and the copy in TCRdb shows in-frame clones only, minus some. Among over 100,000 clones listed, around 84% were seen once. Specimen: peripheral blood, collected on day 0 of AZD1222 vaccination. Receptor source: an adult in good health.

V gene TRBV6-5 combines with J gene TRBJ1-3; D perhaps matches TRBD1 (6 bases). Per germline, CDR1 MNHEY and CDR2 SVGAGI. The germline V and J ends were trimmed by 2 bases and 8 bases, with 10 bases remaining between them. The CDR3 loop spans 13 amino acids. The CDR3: CASSYRGGYTIYF. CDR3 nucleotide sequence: TGTGCCAGCAGTTACAGGGGGGGATACACCATATATTTT.

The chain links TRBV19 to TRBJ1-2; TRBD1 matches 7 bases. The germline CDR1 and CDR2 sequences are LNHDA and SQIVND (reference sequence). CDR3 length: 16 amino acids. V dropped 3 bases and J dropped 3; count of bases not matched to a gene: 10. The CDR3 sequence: CASSITGARKHYGYTF. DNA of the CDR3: TGTGCCAGTAGTATCACAGGGGCCCGAAAACACTATGGCTACACCTTC.

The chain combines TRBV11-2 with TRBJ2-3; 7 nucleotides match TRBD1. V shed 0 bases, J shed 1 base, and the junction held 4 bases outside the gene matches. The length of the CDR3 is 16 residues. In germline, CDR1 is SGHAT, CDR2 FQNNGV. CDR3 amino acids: CASSLDWTGGTDTQYF. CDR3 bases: TGTGCCAGCAGCTTAGATTGGACAGGAGGCACAGATACGCAGTATTTT.

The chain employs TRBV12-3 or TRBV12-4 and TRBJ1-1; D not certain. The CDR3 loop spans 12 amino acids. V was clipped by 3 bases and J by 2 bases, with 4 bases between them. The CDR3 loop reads CASSLHNTEAFF. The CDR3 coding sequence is TGTGCCAGCAGTTTGCACAACACTGAAGCTTTCTTT.

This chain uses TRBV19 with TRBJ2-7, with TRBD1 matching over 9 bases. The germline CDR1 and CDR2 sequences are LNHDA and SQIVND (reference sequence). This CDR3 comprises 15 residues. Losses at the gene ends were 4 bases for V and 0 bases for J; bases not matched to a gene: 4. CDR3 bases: TGTGCCAGTAGTAACAGGGGGCTCACCTCCTACGAGCAGTACTTC. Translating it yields CASSNRGLTSYEQYF.

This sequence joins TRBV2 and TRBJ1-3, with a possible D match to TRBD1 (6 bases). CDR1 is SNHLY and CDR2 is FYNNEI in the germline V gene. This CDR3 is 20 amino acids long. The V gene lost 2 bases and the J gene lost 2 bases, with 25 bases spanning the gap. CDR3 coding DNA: TGTGCCAGCAGTGAAAAGGGTCGAAAACAGGGAGGTTCCCCTGGAAACACCATATATTTT. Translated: CASSEKGRKQGGSPGNTIYF.

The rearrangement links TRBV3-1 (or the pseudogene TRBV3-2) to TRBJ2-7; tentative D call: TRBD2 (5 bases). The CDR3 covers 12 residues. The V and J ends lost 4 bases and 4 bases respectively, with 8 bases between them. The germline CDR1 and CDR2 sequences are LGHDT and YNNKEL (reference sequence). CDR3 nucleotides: TGTGCCAGCAGCCGGGAGCAGTACGAGCAGTACTTC. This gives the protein CASSREQYEQYF.

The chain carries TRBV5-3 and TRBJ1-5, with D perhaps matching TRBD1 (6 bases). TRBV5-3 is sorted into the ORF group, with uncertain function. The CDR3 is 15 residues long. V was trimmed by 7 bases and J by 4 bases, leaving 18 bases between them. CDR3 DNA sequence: TGTGCCAGAGGCCACAGCAGGGGCGTTAATCAGCCCCAGCATTTT. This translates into CARGHSRGVNQPQHF.

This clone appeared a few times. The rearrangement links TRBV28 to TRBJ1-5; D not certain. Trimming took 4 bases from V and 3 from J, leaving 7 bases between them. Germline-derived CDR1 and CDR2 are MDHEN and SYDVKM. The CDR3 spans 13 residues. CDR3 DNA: TGTGCCAGCAGTTCTCTCCCCAATCAGCCCCAGCATTTT. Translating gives CASSSLPNQPQHF.

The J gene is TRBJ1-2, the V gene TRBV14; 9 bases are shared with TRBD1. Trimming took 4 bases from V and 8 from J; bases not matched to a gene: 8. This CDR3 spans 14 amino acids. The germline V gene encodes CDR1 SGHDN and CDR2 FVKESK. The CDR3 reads CASSPRDRAQGYTF. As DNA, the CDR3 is TGTGCCAGCAGCCCTAGGGACAGGGCACAGGGCTACACCTTC.

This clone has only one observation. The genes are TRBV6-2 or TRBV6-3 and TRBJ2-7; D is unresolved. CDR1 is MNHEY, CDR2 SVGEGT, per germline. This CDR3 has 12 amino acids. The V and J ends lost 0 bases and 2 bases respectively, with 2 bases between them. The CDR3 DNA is TGTGCCAGCAGTTACTCTACCTACGAGCAGTACTTC. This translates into CASSYSTYEQYF.

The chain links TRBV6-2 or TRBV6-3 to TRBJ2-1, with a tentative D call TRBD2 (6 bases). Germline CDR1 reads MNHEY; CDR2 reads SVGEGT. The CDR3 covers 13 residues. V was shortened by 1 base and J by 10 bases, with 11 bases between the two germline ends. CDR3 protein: CASSYLVAAEQFF. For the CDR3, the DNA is TGTGCCAGCAGTTACTTGGTAGCGGCGGAGCAGTTCTTC.

The CDR3 sequence is CATSRRGTGGVTEGYTF. DNA of the CDR3: TGTGCCACCAGTCGAAGGGGGACAGGGGGCGTAACGGAGGGCTACACCTTC. The chain uses TRBV24-1 and TRBJ1-2, with 12 bases lining up with TRBD1. Germline CDR1 KGHDR, CDR2 SFDVKD. Trimming took 6 bases from V and 8 from J; bases not matched to a gene: 15. This CDR3 is built from 17 residues.

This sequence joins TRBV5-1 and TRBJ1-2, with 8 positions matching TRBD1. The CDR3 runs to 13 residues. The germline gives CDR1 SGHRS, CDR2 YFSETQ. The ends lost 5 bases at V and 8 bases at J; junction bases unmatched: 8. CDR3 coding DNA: TGCGCCAGCAGACCTGGACAGGGTGGGGGCTACACCTTC. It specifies CASRPGQGGGYTF.

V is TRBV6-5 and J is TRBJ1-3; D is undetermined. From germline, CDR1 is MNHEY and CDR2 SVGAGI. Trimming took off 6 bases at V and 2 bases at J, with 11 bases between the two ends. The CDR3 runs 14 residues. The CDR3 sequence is CASSLTVTGNTIYF. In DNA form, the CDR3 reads TGTGCCAGCAGCTTGACGGTAACTGGAAACACCATATATTTT.

The CDR3 region has the DNA TGCGCCAGCAGCCAAGATTCAGGACTGTTTAATTCACCCCTCCACTTT. This sequence encodes CASSQDSGLFNSPLHF. This chain joins TRBV4-3 and TRBJ1-6; D call uncertain. Germline lookup yields CDR1 LGHNA and CDR2 YSLEER. The ends were cut back, 0 bases at V and 6 bases at J, with 12 bases in the middle. The length of the CDR3 is 16 residues.

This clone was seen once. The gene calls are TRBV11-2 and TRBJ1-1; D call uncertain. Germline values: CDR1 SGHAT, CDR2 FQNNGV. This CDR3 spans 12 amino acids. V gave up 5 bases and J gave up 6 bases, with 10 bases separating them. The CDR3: CASSHGSAEAFF. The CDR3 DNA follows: TGTGCCAGCAGCCATGGGAGCGCTGAAGCTTTCTTT. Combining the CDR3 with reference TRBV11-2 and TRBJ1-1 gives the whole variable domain EAGVAQSPRYKIIEKRQSVAFWCNPISGHATLYWYQQILGQGPKLLIQFQNNGVVDDSQLPKDRFSAERLKGVDSTLKIQPAKLEDSAVYLCASSHGSAEAFFGQGTRLTVV.

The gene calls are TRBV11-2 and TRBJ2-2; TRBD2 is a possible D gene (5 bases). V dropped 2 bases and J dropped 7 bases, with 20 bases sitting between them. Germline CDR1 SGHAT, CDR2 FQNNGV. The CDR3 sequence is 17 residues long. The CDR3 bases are TGTGCCAGCAGCTTATCGGTGGCAGCGGTTGTCATCGGGGAGCTGTTTTTT. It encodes CASSLSVAAVVIGELFF.

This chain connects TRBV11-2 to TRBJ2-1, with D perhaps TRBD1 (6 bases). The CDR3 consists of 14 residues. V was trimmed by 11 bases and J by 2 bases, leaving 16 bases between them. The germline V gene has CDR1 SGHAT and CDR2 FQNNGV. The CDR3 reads CACHTGYPYNEQFF. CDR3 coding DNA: TGTGCCTGCCACACAGGGTACCCCTACAATGAGCAGTTCTTC.

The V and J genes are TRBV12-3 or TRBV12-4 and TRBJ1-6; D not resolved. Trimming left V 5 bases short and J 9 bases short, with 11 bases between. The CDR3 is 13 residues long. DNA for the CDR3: TGTGCCAGCAGTCCCCCCGGCTCTTCACCCCTCCACTTT. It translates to CASSPPGSSPLHF.